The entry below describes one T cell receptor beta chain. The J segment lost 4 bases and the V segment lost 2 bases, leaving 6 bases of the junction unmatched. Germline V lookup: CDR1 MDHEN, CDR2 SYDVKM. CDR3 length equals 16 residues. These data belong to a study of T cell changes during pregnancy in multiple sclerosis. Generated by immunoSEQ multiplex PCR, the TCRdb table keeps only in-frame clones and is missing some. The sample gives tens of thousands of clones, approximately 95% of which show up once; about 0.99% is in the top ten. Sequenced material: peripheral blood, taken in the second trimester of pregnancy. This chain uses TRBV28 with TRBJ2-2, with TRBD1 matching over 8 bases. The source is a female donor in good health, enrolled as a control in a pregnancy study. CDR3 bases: TGTGCCAGCAGTTTAATGCGGCAGGGGGCCACCGGGGAGCTGTTTTTT. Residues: CASSLMRQGATGELFF.